The subject of this entry is one T cell receptor beta chain. The record originates from a study of cytomegalovirus exposure and HLA in healthy donors. The germline gives CDR1 GTSNPN, CDR2 SVGIG (reference sequence). The CDR3 runs 14 residues. V was clipped by 0 bases and J by 7 bases; unmatched bases: 9. Primers for the PCR totalled 60 Vbeta and 13 Jbeta. Produced via immunoSEQ multiplex PCR; TCRdb's table is partial and in-frame only. The table has about 160,000 clones, roughly 75% seen once. The chain is built from TRBV30 and TRBJ2-7, with 7 positions matching TRBD1. The sequenced material came from PBMCs. The TCR was taken from a female donor in good health and CMV-seronegative. CDR3 bases: TGTGCCTGGAGTGTAGGGACAGACTACAATGAGCAGTACTTC. Translated: CAWSVGTDYNEQYF.